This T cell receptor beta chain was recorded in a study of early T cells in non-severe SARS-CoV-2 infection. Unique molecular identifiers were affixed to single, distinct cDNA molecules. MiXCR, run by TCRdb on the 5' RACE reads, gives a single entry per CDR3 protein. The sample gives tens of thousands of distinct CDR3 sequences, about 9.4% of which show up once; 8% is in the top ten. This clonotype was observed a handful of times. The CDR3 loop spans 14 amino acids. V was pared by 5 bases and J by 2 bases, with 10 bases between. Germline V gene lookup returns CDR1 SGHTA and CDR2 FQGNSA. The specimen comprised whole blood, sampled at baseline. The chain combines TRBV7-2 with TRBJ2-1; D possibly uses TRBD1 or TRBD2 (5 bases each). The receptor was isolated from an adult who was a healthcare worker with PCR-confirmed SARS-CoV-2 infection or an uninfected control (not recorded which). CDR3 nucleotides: TGTGCCAGCAGCCCCCGGGACGCCTACAATGAGCAGTTCTTC. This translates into CASSPRDAYNEQFF.